This T cell receptor beta chain is drawn from a study of T cells in localized non-small cell lung cancer. The study's findings and limits: Adjacent uninvolved lung tissue had the highest T cell clonality, exceeding tumor.

The protocol was immunoSEQ multiplex PCR, while the TCRdb copy is restricted to in-frame clones and leaves out a portion. The data show fewer than 20,000 clones, with approximately 90% seen just once and 2.5% to 3% held by the top ten. Of note for this clone: Its antigen is as yet unknown.

Trimming removed 4 bases at V and 6 bases at J, with 10 bases between. The CDR3 has 12 amino acids. Germline V lookup: CDR1 SQVTM, CDR2 ANQGSEA. This receptor was identified in a woman aged 35-70 years with stage I lung adenocarcinoma. The specimen comprised peripheral blood, sampled before any cancer treatment. The V call is TRBV29-1, the J call TRBJ2-1; D gene uncertain. The CDR3 DNA reads as TGCAGCGTTGCGCCAGGTAGCAATGAGCAGTTCTTC. This translates into CSVAPGSNEQFF.